What follows is one T cell receptor beta chain and its context. Its specificity is unknown. The record originates from a study of STAT5B mutations in CD4+ large granular lymphocyte leukemia. General study points: Without HLA matching, higher CD4+ than CD8+ T-LGLL clonality could reflect small sample size.

Here immunoSEQ multiplex PCR was the method, and the copy in TCRdb shows in-frame clones only, minus some. The top ten hold less than 4% of the sample, which has 35,000 or so clones, roughly 85% seen once. Healthy controls were blood donor buffy coats. Trimming pared 4 bases from V and 1 base from J, leaving 6 bases between. Germline V gives CDR1 SQVTM, CDR2 ANQGSEA. CDR3 length: 12 residues. The clonotype was recovered from a human donor in good health. The gene calls are TRBV29-1 and TRBJ2-3, with D hard to call. What was sequenced was CD4+ T cells from blood buffy coats. DNA of the CDR3: TGCAGCGTTGCAACTGGCACAGATACGCAGTATTTT. Translation gives CSVATGTDTQYF.